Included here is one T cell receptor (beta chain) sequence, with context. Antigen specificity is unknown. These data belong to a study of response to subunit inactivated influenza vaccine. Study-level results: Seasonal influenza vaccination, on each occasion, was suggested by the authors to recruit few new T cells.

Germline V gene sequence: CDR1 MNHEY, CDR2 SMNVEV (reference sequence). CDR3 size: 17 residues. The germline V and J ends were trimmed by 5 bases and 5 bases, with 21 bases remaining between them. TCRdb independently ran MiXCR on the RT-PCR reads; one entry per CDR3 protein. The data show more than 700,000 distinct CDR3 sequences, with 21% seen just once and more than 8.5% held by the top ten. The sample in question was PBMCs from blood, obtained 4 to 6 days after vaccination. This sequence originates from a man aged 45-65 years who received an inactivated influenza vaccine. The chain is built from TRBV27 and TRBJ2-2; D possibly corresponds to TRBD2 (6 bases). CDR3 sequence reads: CASSPRGWVVRTGELFF. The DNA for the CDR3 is TGTGCCAGCAGTCCCCGGGGGTGGGTTGTGAGAACCGGGGAGCTGTTTTTT.